This T cell receptor (beta chain) was sequenced during a study of blood T cells in healthy people across ages. For the second PCR, which ran for about 7 to 11 cycles, a sample-barcoded 5' primer and a J-beta primer mix were used. A template-switch adaptor with 12 random nucleotides tagged each cDNA molecule. TCRdb used MiXCR to reprocess the 5' RACE reads, holding one entry per CDR3 protein. Of hundreds of thousands of distinct CDR3 sequences in the sample, 44% were seen once. Whole-study findings and limits: As age increased, TCR beta diversity per million T cells fell in a roughly linear fashion.

The CDR3 contains 15 residues. Germline V gene sequence: CDR1 SGHDT, CDR2 YYEEEE. With respect to this clonotype: The antigen is unknown. Possible read error: a much larger clone is one base away.

The receptor was isolated from a man aged 55-75 years in good health. Material for sequencing was blood. The V call is TRBV5-6, the J call TRBJ2-7; the D call may be TRBD1 or TRBD2 (5 bases each). Here the CDR3 DNA reads TGTGCCTGCAGCTTTGAGAGGGGAGCCTCCTACGAGCAGTACTTC. Translated: CACSFERGASYEQYF.